A single sample is the source of the 27 T cell receptor beta chains below, sequenced in a study of cytomegalovirus exposure and HLA in healthy donors. The table came from immunoSEQ multiplex PCR; TCRdb's copy has only in-frame clones and leaves some out. The sample contains about 130,000 clones, approximately 82% of which appear only once. What was sequenced was PBMCs. The receptors were sampled from a man aged 30 to 45 in good health and CMV-seropositive.

This clone came up a few times. The gene calls are TRBV7-2 and TRBJ2-1; TRBD1 matches at 11 bases. The CDR3 is made up of 14 amino acids. The V and J ends lost 4 bases and 7 bases, in that order; junction bases with no gene match: 3. Germline V gene lookup returns CDR1 SGHTA and CDR2 FQGNSA. In DNA form, the CDR3 reads TGTGCCAGCAGCTCGGGGACAGGGGGGAATGAGCAGTTCTTC. Protein product: CASSSGTGGNEQFF.

This chain joins TRBV5-1 and TRBJ1-1, with D possibly matching TRBD1 (6 bases). This CDR3 region has 14 residues. Germline V lookup: CDR1 SGHRS, CDR2 YFSETQ. The V end lost 0 bases, the J end lost 4 bases, and 10 bases lay between the germline ends. The CDR3 loop reads CASSLGEGGTEAFF. In nucleotides, the CDR3 is TGCGCCAGCAGCTTGGGGGAGGGGGGCACTGAAGCTTTCTTT.

This clone was seen a single time. The DNA for the CDR3 is TGTGCCAGCATTCTAAAATCCCCAAGGACAGGGGATTTCCCCTATGGCTACACCTTC. Protein: CASILKSPRTGDFPYGYTF. The V call is TRBV21-1, the J call TRBJ1-2; the table's D gene call, TRBD1, was not cross checked with the DNA. TRBV21-1 is tagged as a pseudogene. This CDR3 has 19 amino acids.

The DNA of the CDR3 is TGTGCCAGCAGCCCCGGACTAGCGAGGTTCAGCGGGGAGCTGTTTTTT. Its protein product is CASSPGLARFSGELFF. The chain employs TRBV7-3 and TRBJ2-2; 9 bases are a match to TRBD2. Per the germline V gene, CDR1 is SGHTA and CDR2 is FQGTGA. Losses at the gene ends were 5 bases for V and 7 bases for J; bases not matched to a gene: 11. This CDR3 is 16 amino acids long.

This chain uses TRBV9 with TRBJ2-5; 9 bases align to TRBD2. The ends lost 2 bases at V and 5 bases at J; junction bases unmatched: 7. The CDR3 runs 15 residues. Looked up from germline, CDR1 is SGDLS and CDR2 is YYNGEE. CDR3 DNA sequence: TGTGCCAGCAGCGTTCGCGGGGGGGCCTTGGAGACCCAGTACTTC. It is translated as CASSVRGGALETQYF.

This chain links TRBV18 with TRBJ2-5; no definite D call. The CDR3 runs 13 residues. Germline loops: CDR1 KGHSH, CDR2 LQKENI. V was pared by 3 bases and J by 5 bases, with 10 bases between. CDR3 sequence (DNA): TGTGCCAGCTCACCGGAGAGGCGGGAGACCCAGTACTTC. The encoded protein is CASSPERRETQYF.

J is TRBJ1-3 and V is TRBV5-4, with TRBD1 as a possible D gene (5 bases). Germline assignment: CDR1 SGHNT and CDR2 YYREEE (reference sequence). The CDR3 runs to 15 residues. V was shortened by 3 bases and J by 0 bases, with 10 bases between the two germline ends. The CDR3 is CASSWSRDSGNTIYF. The CDR3 region has the DNA TGTGCCAGCAGCTGGAGCAGGGACTCTGGAAACACCATATATTTT.

This chain joins TRBV11-2 and TRBJ2-1; the D gene is possibly TRBD1 (7 bases). Germline V CDR1 and CDR2: SGHAT, FQNNGV. The CDR3 totals 17 residues. With 5 bases removed from V and 3 bases from J, the gap between germline ends came to 20 bases. The chain's CDR3 is CASSRWTAGQLYNEQFF. The CDR3 nucleotides read TGTGCCAGCAGCCGTTGGACCGCGGGACAGCTCTACAATGAGCAGTTCTTC.

V is TRBV6-5 and J is TRBJ1-5; D is unresolved. Trimming stripped 6 bases from V and 4 bases from J, with 7 bases between. The length of the CDR3 is 12 residues. CDR1 is MNHEY and CDR2 is SVGAGI in the germline V gene. CDR3 protein: CASRSPNQPQHF. CDR3 bases: TGTGCCAGCAGATCTCCTAATCAGCCCCAGCATTTT.

The gene calls are TRBV2 and TRBJ2-7, with TRBD2 matching over 7 bases. From germline, CDR1 is SNHLY and CDR2 FYNNEI. The CDR3 is made up of 15 amino acids. The V and J ends lost 8 bases and 0 bases, in that order; junction bases with no gene match: 10. Here the CDR3 DNA reads TGTGCCAGCTTCCTCGGGGGGACCAGCTCCTACGAGCAGTACTTC. This gives the protein CASFLGGTSSYEQYF.

CDR3 sequence reads: CATSSLAGAATGELFF. CDR3 DNA sequence: TGTGCCACCAGCAGTCTAGCGGGGGCCGCCACCGGGGAGCTGTTTTTT. The chain is built from TRBV15 and TRBJ2-2, with 10 bases matching TRBD2. This CDR3 region has 16 residues. Germline lookup yields CDR1 LNHNV and CDR2 YYDKDF (reference sequence). Trimming removed 3 bases from V and 4 bases from J; junction bases left unmatched: 5.

The gene calls are TRBV5-1 and TRBJ1-4, with D tentatively TRBD1 (5 bases). The germline V and J ends were trimmed by 5 bases and 0 bases, with 11 bases remaining between them. In germline, CDR1 is SGHRS, CDR2 YFSETQ. CDR3 size: 15 residues. This chain's CDR3 is CASSPPTATNEKLFF. CDR3 coding DNA: TGCGCCAGCAGTCCCCCGACAGCAACTAATGAAAAACTGTTTTTT. Together with reference TRBV5-1 and TRBJ1-4, the CDR3 gives the full variable domain: KAGVTQTPRYLIKTRGQQVTLSCSPISGHRSVSWYQQTPGQGLQFLFEYFSETQRNKGNFPGRFSGRQFSNSRSEMNVSTLELGDSALYLCASSPPTATNEKLFFGSGTQLSVL.

This clone is a singleton in its sample. The chain's CDR3 is CASSSSGLASYEQYF. Written as DNA, the CDR3 is TGTGCCAGCAGCTCCTCGGGACTAGCGTCCTACGAGCAGTACTTC. The rearrangement links TRBV7-9 to TRBJ2-7, with 10 bases matching TRBD2. The V gene end was trimmed by 4 bases and the J gene end by 1 base; junction bases not matched to a gene: 4. This CDR3 is built from 15 residues. Germline V lookup: CDR1 SEHNR, CDR2 FQNEAQ (reference sequence).

V is TRBV7-9 and J is TRBJ1-2, with TRBD1 identical over 9 bases. The CDR3 consists of 14 residues. Germline assignment: CDR1 SEHNR and CDR2 FQNEAQ (reference sequence). Germline trimming cut 5 bases from V and 10 bases from J; bases unmatched to any gene: 11. CDR3 in DNA: TGTGCCAGCAGCAAAGGACAGGGGACGATTCCCTACACCTTC. Amino acids: CASSKGQGTIPYTF.

This clone was seen just once. The chain couples TRBV18 to TRBJ1-6; 7 nucleotides line up with TRBD1. CDR3 size: 16 residues. Germline loops: CDR1 KGHSH, CDR2 LQKENI. Unmatched junction bases numbered 3, after V lost 0 bases and J lost 4 bases. The CDR3 DNA follows: TGTGCCAGCTCACCACCGACAGGGCTATATAATTCACCCCTCCACTTT. Translating it yields CASSPPTGLYNSPLHF.

The chain has TRBV7-2 and TRBJ2-1, with a possible D match to TRBD2 (6 bases). Trimming stripped 1 base from V and 6 bases from J, with 16 bases between. Germline CDR1 reads SGHTA; CDR2 reads FQGNSA. The CDR3 consists of 16 residues. CDR3 residues: CASSLGLVGSLNEQFF. The CDR3, as DNA: TGTGCCAGCAGCTTAGGACTAGTAGGGTCTCTCAATGAGCAGTTCTTC.

The chain has TRBV6-1 and TRBJ2-7; 8 nucleotides line up with TRBD2. With 3 bases clipped from V and 4 bases from J, the junction kept 8 bases outside the gene matches. This CDR3 has 15 amino acids. Germline assignment: CDR1 MNHNS and CDR2 SASEGT. The CDR3 reads CASSEESGRSYEQYF. The CDR3 DNA follows: TGTGCCAGCAGTGAGGAGAGCGGGAGAAGTTACGAGCAGTACTTC.

The rearrangement uses TRBV6-1 and TRBJ2-7; TRBD2 agrees at 7 bases. V lost 6 bases, J lost 3 bases, and 8 bases stayed unmatched. Germline CDR1 is MNHNS and CDR2 is SASEGT. The CDR3 extends over 14 amino acids. In DNA, the CDR3 is TGTGCCAGCAGGACTAGCCTAAGTAACTACGAGCAGTACTTC. This sequence encodes CASRTSLSNYEQYF.

The chain has TRBV5-4 and TRBJ2-5, with a possible D match to TRBD2 (5 bases). Germline CDR1 is SGHNT and CDR2 is YYREEE (reference sequence). The V end was cut by 5 bases, the J end by 2 bases, with 10 bases between. CDR3 length equals 13 residues. CDR3 nucleotides: TGTGCCAGCAGGTGGACGGGGCAAGAGACCCAGTACTTC. Amino acids: CASRWTGQETQYF.

The V gene is TRBV5-6, the J gene TRBJ2-7; 9 bases line up with TRBD1. V shed 5 bases, J shed 1 base, and the junction held 10 bases outside the gene matches. Looked up from germline, CDR1 is SGHDT and CDR2 is YYEEEE. CDR3 length equals 16 residues. CDR3 sequence reads: CASSQDIGTGSYEQYF. CDR3 in DNA: TGTGCCAGCAGTCAGGATATAGGGACAGGGTCCTACGAGCAGTACTTC. Full variable domain (remainder filled in from reference TRBV5-6 and TRBJ2-7): DAGVTQSPTHLIKTRGQQVTLRCSPKSGHDTVSWYQQALGQGPQFIFQYYEEEERQRGNFPDRFSGHQFPNYSSELNVNALLLGDSALYLCASSQDIGTGSYEQYFGPGTRLTVT.

The V and J genes are TRBV1 and TRBJ2-1; TRBD2 is the table's D call and was not checked against the DNA. TRBV1 is flagged as a pseudogene. The CDR3 consists of 20 residues. CDR3 residues: CTSSHIMGYYTSGSNNEQFF. For the CDR3, the DNA is TGCACCAGCAGCCACATCATGGGGTACTATACTAGCGGGAGCAACAATGAGCAGTTCTTC.

This chain links TRBV4-2 with TRBJ2-1; TRBD2 matches at 7 bases. After removal of 8 bases from V and 6 bases from J, the junction contained 10 bases not matched to a gene. Germline CDR1 reads LGHNA; CDR2 reads YNFKEQ. The CDR3 is 14 amino acids. CDR3 sequence: CASEESGGGNEQFF. Written as DNA, the CDR3 is TGTGCCAGCGAGGAAAGTGGGGGGGGCAATGAGCAGTTCTTC.

This rearrangement joins TRBV7-9 to TRBJ2-1; TRBD1 matches 7 bases. The CDR3 is made up of 15 amino acids. V shed 5 bases and J 2 bases; nucleotides not matched to a gene: 6. From germline, CDR1 is SEHNR and CDR2 FQNEAQ (reference sequence). The CDR3 bases are TGTGCCAGCAGCCCAGACAGGGCCGCCTACAATGAGCAGTTCTTC. Amino acids: CASSPDRAAYNEQFF.

The table lists this clone with a few counts. The chain links TRBV14 to TRBJ2-7, with 7 nucleotides matching TRBD2. The CDR3 length is 15 residues. Germline V gives CDR1 SGHDN, CDR2 FVKESK. The trim removed 1 base at V and 3 bases at J, leaving 6 bases unmatched. CDR3 coding DNA: TGTGCCAGCAGCCAAGGGACCACGGGGGGCTACGAGCAGTACTTC. Residues: CASSQGTTGGYEQYF.

As DNA, the CDR3 is TGTGCCAGCAGGACCTCCGGGACAGGGGACAATGAGCAGTTCTTC. It yields the protein CASRTSGTGDNEQFF. This chain links TRBV6-6 with TRBJ2-1; 10 bases fit TRBD1. With V trimmed by 6 bases and J by 5 bases, 7 bases remained unmatched. Looked up from germline, CDR1 is MNHNY and CDR2 is SVGAGI (reference sequence). This CDR3 region has 15 residues.

This clone was picked up a small number of times. The chain is built from TRBV7-2 and TRBJ2-7; possibly TRBD2 for D (6 bases). The CDR3 covers 12 residues. V was pared by 5 bases and J by 3 bases, with 8 bases between. In germline, CDR1 is SGHTA, CDR2 FQGNSA. In DNA form, the CDR3 reads TGTGCCAGCAGCACCGGGGGCTACGAGCAGTACTTC. It codes for CASSTGGYEQYF. The complete variable domain, with remaining parts taken from reference TRBV7-2 and TRBJ2-7, reads GAGVSQSPSNKVTEKGKDVELRCDPISGHTALYWYRQSLGQGLEFLIYFQGNSAPDKSGLPSDRFSAERTGGSVSTLTIQRTQQEDSAVYLCASSTGGYEQYFGPGTRLTVT.

This clone was detected once. The V call is TRBV5-4, the J call TRBJ2-5; weak D call: TRBD1 (5 bases). The CDR3 is 14 residues long. Germline-derived CDR1 and CDR2 are SGHNT and YYREEE (reference sequence). V shed 0 bases and J shed 3 bases, with 9 bases lying between them. The CDR3 loop is CASSLVGAEETQYF. The CDR3 region has the DNA TGTGCCAGCAGCTTGGTAGGGGCGGAAGAGACCCAGTACTTC. Combining the CDR3 with reference TRBV5-4 and TRBJ2-5 gives the whole variable domain ETGVTQSPTHLIKTRGQQVTLRCSSQSGHNTVSWYQQALGQGPQFIFQYYREEENGRGNFPPRFSGLQFPNYSSELNVNALELDDSALYLCASSLVGAEETQYFGPGTRLLVL.